This passage covers 11 T cell receptor beta chains from one sample sequenced in a study of molecular identifiers for immune sequencing clone quantification. TCRdb passed the PCR reads through MiXCR, listing each CDR3 protein once. The sample contains 80,000 to 130,000 distinct CDR3 sequences, 36% of which appear only once. Sequenced material: naive CD8+ T cells from blood, with Jurkat cell RNA spiked in. Subset specified: FACS-sorted CD8+CD4-CCR7+CD45RA+ naive T cells. The receptors here all came from a human donor in good health. Some libraries in this study had Jurkat cell RNA spiked in.

The chain carries TRBV5-6 and TRBJ1-4; D call uncertain. The CDR3 has 13 residues. Germline V lookup: CDR1 SGHDT, CDR2 YYEEEE. V lost 0 bases and J 7 bases, leaving 7 bases between the germline ends. The chain's CDR3 is CASSLGGSEKLFF. The CDR3 nucleotides are TGTGCCAGCAGCTTGGGAGGGAGTGAAAAACTGTTTTTT. The full variable domain, rest sourced from reference TRBV5-6 and TRBJ1-4, is DAGVTQSPTHLIKTRGQQVTLRCSPKSGHDTVSWYQQALGQGPQFIFQYYEEEERQRGNFPDRFSGHQFPNYSSELNVNALLLGDSALYLCASSLGGSEKLFFGSGTQLSVL.

As regards this clonotype: This may come from a read error, since a much larger clone is one base off. This sequence joins TRBV4-2 and TRBJ1-5, with TRBD1 matching over 9 bases. Germline lookup yields CDR1 LGHNA and CDR2 YNFKEQ. The CDR3 runs 17 residues. The CDR3 DNA reads as TGTGCCAGCAGCCCTCTTACAGGGGGCGCGGGCAATCAGCCCCAGCAATTT. It specifies CASSPLTGGAGNQPQQF.

In this sample, this clonotype turned up a few times. This may stem from a read error, because a much larger clone lies one nucleotide away. The CDR3 does not close with the conserved phenylalanine or tryptophan, likely indicating a read error. The rearrangement uses TRBV7-9 and TRBJ1-5; 7 nucleotides line up with TRBD1. CDR1 is SEHNR and CDR2 is FQNEAQ in the germline V gene (reference sequence). This CDR3 has 14 amino acids. With 5 bases clipped from V and 4 bases from J, the junction kept 5 bases outside the gene matches. The CDR3 spells CASSTQGTNQPQHY. The CDR3, as DNA: TGTGCCAGCAGCACACAGGGGACTAATCAGCCCCAGCATTAT.

On this clonotype itself: At one of its ends the junction is not consistent with the germline gene, which may arise from a read error. This rearrangement joins TRBV19 to TRBJ2-4; D is possibly TRBD1 (5 bases). The CDR3 is made up of 18 amino acids. CDR1 is LNHDA and CDR2 is SQIVND in the germline V gene (reference sequence). In DNA form, the CDR3 reads TGTGCCAGTAGTATAGGCCTTCACAGGTCCCCAGCCAAAAACATTCTGTACTTC. This translates into CASSIGLHRSPAKNILYF.

Regarding this clonotype: A read error may be the cause here, since a much bigger clone is one base away. This rearrangement joins TRBV20-1 to TRBJ1-1; D is uncertain. The CDR3 has 13 residues. The germline CDR1 and CDR2 sequences are DFQATT and SNEGSKA (reference sequence). CDR3 DNA sequence: TGCAGTGCTAGAAGACCGGAGAACACTGATGCTTTCTTT. It encodes CSARRPENTDAFF.

This clonotype has a count of ten or more. This chain links TRBV11-2 with TRBJ2-3; D gene ambiguous. The CDR3 contains 17 residues. Trimming pared 1 base from V and 2 bases from J, leaving 16 bases between. The germline gives CDR1 SGHAT, CDR2 FQNNGV. The CDR3 region is CASSLAVRALTTDTQYF. The CDR3 nucleotides are TGTGCCAGCAGCTTAGCAGTCCGGGCCCTAACCACAGATACGCAGTATTTT.

Points on this clonotype: A much more abundant neighbour one base away suggests this may be a read error. The chain employs TRBV6-4 and TRBJ1-1, with D tentatively TRBD1 (6 bases). The ends were cut back, 11 bases at V and 8 bases at J, with 21 bases in the middle. The CDR3 contains 13 residues. Per the germline V gene, CDR1 is MRHNA and CDR2 is SNTAGT. This CDR3 is CAGQISPFHEAFF. The CDR3 nucleotides read TGTGCCGGACAGATCTCTCCATTTCACGAAGCTTTCTTT.

The chain recombines TRBV14 with TRBJ2-5, with 9 bases matching TRBD1. V lost 1 base to trimming and J lost 3 bases; unmatched junction nucleotides: 3. CDR3 size: 15 residues. Germline V gives CDR1 SGHDN, CDR2 FVKESK. CDR3 DNA sequence: TGTGCCAGCAGCCAAGTAGGGGACAGGGAAGAGACCCAGTACTTC. It specifies CASSQVGDREETQYF.

In regard to this clonotype: A read error is possible here, since a much larger clone lies one base away. The chain has TRBV5-6 and TRBJ1-1, with TRBD1 matching 7 bases. CDR3 size: 15 residues. The trim removed 2 bases at V and 10 bases at J, leaving 14 bases unmatched. In germline, CDR1 is SGHDT, CDR2 YYEEEE. The DNA for the CDR3 is TGTGCCAGCAGCTTCGCCCCGGGACAGCTAGTCAGAGCTTTCTTT. Its translation is CASSFAPGQLVRAFF.

This clonotype was detected ten times or more. The chain carries TRBV23-1 and TRBJ2-7; D is possibly TRBD1 (5 bases). TRBV23-1 is designated an ORF whose function remains uncertain. V was clipped by 3 bases and J by 3 bases, with 9 bases between them. There are 13 residues in the CDR3. The CDR3 region has the DNA TGCGCCAGCAGTCACCTAGACAGCTACGAGCAGTACTTC. Its translation is CASSHLDSYEQYF.

The chain has TRBV19 and TRBJ2-1; D gene ambiguous. Looked up from germline, CDR1 is LNHDA and CDR2 is SQIVND (reference sequence). Trimming pared 1 base from V and 4 bases from J, leaving 8 bases between. The CDR3 loop spans 14 amino acids. Here the CDR3 DNA reads TGTGCCAGTAGTATAGGCAGAACTTACAATGAGCAGTTCTTC. It specifies CASSIGRTYNEQFF. Full variable domain (missing parts from reference TRBV19 and TRBJ2-1): DGGITQSPKYLFRKEGQNVTLSCEQNLNHDAMYWYRQDPGQGLRLIYYSQIVNDFQKGDIAEGYSVSREKKESFPLTVTSAQKNPTAFYLCASSIGRTYNEQFFGPGTRLTVL.